Following are 14 T cell receptor beta chains from one sample sequenced in a study of T cell responses to AZD1222 COVID-19 vaccine. TCRdb's copy holds only in-frame clones and misses some; the assay was immunoSEQ multiplex PCR. Here the sample spans 90,000 to 130,000 clones, roughly 84% being singletons. This sample comprised peripheral blood, obtained on day 0 of AZD1222 vaccination. The receptors originated from an adult in good health.

CDR3 region: CAWSVSSYSSTWFNGYTF. As DNA, the CDR3 is TGTGCCTGGAGTGTATCTTCCTACTCGTCTACCTGGTTTAATGGCTACACCTTC. This sequence joins TRBV30 and TRBJ1-2; no definite D call. The CDR3 spans 18 residues. The V and J ends lost 0 bases and 6 bases respectively, with 26 bases between them. Germline V gives CDR1 GTSNPN, CDR2 SVGIG (reference sequence).

As for this clone: The junction shows a germline mismatch at one end, possibly a read error. Here the CDR3 reads CASSSRAQQGTQYF. The CDR3 region has the DNA TGTGCCAGCAGCTCCCGGGCCCAACAAGGGACCCAGTACTTC. V and J are TRBV7-2 and TRBJ2-5, with D unresolved. The germline CDR1 and CDR2 sequences are SGHTA and FQGNSA. This CDR3 spans 14 amino acids.

This chain connects TRBV7-9 to TRBJ2-1; D gene unclear. The CDR3 sequence is 13 residues long. Germline loops: CDR1 SEHNR, CDR2 FQNEAQ (reference sequence). V shed 7 bases and J shed 5 bases, with 12 bases lying between them. CDR3: CASMEWTHNEQFF. The CDR3 DNA reads as TGTGCCAGCATGGAGTGGACCCACAATGAGCAGTTCTTC.

The chain couples TRBV30 to TRBJ1-3, with D uncertain. This CDR3 comprises 14 residues. The ends were cut back, 0 bases at V and 2 bases at J, with 8 bases in the middle. The germline gives CDR1 GTSNPN, CDR2 SVGIG (reference sequence). This chain's CDR3 is CAWSVLGTGNTIYF. The DNA of the CDR3 is TGTGCCTGGAGTGTACTTGGAACTGGAAACACCATATATTTT. Looking up the rest from reference TRBV30 and TRBJ1-3 gives the full variable domain: SQTIHQWPATLVQPVGSPLSLECTVEGTSNPNLYWYRQAAGRGLQLLFYSVGIGQISSEVPQNLSASRPQDRQFILSSKKLLLSDSGFYLCAWSVLGTGNTIYFGEGSWLTVV.

The rearrangement joins TRBV14 to TRBJ1-2; D is unclear. V was pared by 1 base and J by 4 bases, with 7 bases between. The CDR3 is 13 residues long. Germline CDR1 and CDR2: SGHDN and FVKESK. CDR3 in amino acids: CASSQVWGYGYTF. CDR3 DNA: TGTGCCAGCAGCCAAGTCTGGGGCTATGGCTACACCTTC.

The chain combines TRBV6-5 with TRBJ2-5; weak D call: TRBD1 (6 bases). The CDR3 runs 13 residues. V shed 2 bases and J shed 2 bases, with 6 bases lying between them. CDR1 and CDR2 from the germline V gene are MNHEY and SVGAGI. This CDR3 is CASSYQGQETQYF. The CDR3 region has the DNA TGTGCCAGCAGTTACCAGGGGCAAGAGACCCAGTACTTC.

This rearrangement joins TRBV12-3 or TRBV12-4 to TRBJ1-2; D ambiguous. This CDR3 comprises 13 residues. Trimming took off 6 bases at V and 6 bases at J, with 14 bases between the two ends. The CDR3 loop reads CASSLAGGHGYTF. The CDR3 DNA is TGTGCCAGCAGCCTAGCCGGAGGTCATGGCTACACCTTC.

The CDR3 sequence is CASSIAGDPGNTIYF. DNA for the CDR3: TGTGCCAGTAGTATAGCGGGGGATCCTGGAAACACCATATATTTT. This sequence joins TRBV19 and TRBJ1-3; perhaps TRBD1 as D (5 bases). CDR3 size: 15 residues. Trimming pared 1 base from V and 2 bases from J, leaving 9 bases between. Germline assignment: CDR1 LNHDA and CDR2 SQIVND (reference sequence). The full variable domain, its missing parts supplied by reference TRBV19 and TRBJ1-3, is DGGITQSPKYLFRKEGQNVTLSCEQNLNHDAMYWYRQDPGQGLRLIYYSQIVNDFQKGDIAEGYSVSREKKESFPLTVTSAQKNPTAFYLCASSIAGDPGNTIYFGEGSWLTVV.

The chain combines TRBV11-3 with TRBJ2-5; D gene unclear. The V end lost 2 bases, the J end lost 7 bases, and 11 bases lay between the germline ends. The CDR3 totals 13 residues. Germline lookup yields CDR1 SGHNT and CDR2 YENEEA. The CDR3 region is CASSLNGLGTQYF. In DNA, the CDR3 is TGTGCCAGCAGCTTAAACGGCCTCGGGACCCAGTACTTC.

J is TRBJ1-2 and V is TRBV7-2; no reliable D call. Deletions cut 0 bases from V and 4 bases from J, with 12 bases between. Germline assignment: CDR1 SGHTA and CDR2 FQGNSA. The CDR3 is 15 residues long. The CDR3 DNA sequence: TGTGCCAGCAGCTTAGCGACCGCTTTCGGCTATGGCTACACCTTC. Protein: CASSLATAFGYGYTF.

V and J are TRBV9 and TRBJ1-6; D gene unclear. Trimming left V 4 bases short and J 10 bases short, with 15 bases between. Germline loops: CDR1 SGDLS, CDR2 YYNGEE. The length of the CDR3 is 14 residues. CDR3 in amino acids: CASSPREDGSPLHF. DNA of the CDR3: TGTGCCAGCAGCCCCCGGGAGGATGGATCACCCCTCCACTTT.

The V gene is TRBV5-4, the J gene TRBJ2-3, with D perhaps matching TRBD2 (6 bases). This CDR3 is built from 15 residues. The V end lost 0 bases, the J end lost 0 bases, and 8 bases lay between the germline ends. CDR1 is SGHNT and CDR2 is YYREEE in the germline V gene (reference sequence). The CDR3 coding sequence is TGTGCCAGCAGCTTGGTAGGGACTAGCACAGATACGCAGTATTTT. The encoded protein is CASSLVGTSTDTQYF.

Here the CDR3 reads CASSPDRVEKLFF. The CDR3, as DNA: TGTGCCAGCAGCCCCGACAGGGTTGAAAAACTGTTTTTT. The chain recombines TRBV11-2 with TRBJ1-4, with 7 bases aligning to TRBD1. The CDR3 has 13 residues. Trimming took 5 bases from V and 7 from J; bases not matched to a gene: 4. CDR1 and CDR2 (germline): SGHAT, FQNNGV.

The chain joins TRBV2 to TRBJ2-7; either TRBD1 or TRBD2 may supply D (5 bases each). V lost 7 bases and J 2 bases, leaving 9 bases between the germline ends. The CDR3 runs 12 residues. Per germline, CDR1 SNHLY and CDR2 FYNNEI. The CDR3 sequence: CASTMGAYEQYF. CDR3 DNA: TGTGCCAGCACCATGGGGGCCTACGAGCAGTACTTC.